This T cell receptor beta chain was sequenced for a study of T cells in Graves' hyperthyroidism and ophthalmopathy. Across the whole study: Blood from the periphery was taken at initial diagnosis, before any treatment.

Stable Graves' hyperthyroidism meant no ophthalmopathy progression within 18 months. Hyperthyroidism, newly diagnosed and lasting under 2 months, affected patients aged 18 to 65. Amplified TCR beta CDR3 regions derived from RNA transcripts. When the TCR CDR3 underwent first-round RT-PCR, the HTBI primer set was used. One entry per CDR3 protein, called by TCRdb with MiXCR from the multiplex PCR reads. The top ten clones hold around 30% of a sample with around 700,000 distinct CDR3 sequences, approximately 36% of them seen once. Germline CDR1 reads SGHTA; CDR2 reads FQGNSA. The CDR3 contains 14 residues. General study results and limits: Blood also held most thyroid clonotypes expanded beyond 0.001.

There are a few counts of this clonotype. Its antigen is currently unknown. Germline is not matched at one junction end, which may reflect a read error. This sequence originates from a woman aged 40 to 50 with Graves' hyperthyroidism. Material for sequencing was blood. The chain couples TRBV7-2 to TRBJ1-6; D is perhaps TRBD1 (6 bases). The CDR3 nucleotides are TGCGCCAGCAGCCAAGAAACAGGGTTTTCACCCCTCCACTTT. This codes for CASSQETGFSPLHF.